The entry below gives a single T cell receptor beta chain sequence along with its context. No antigen is known for it. Base qualities were left out, and no much larger clone turns up one base away. TCRbeta CDR3 regions were amplified from genomic DNA by means of the immunoSEQ Assay, a bias-controlled multiplex PCR. The published analysis was carried out like this. The number of nucleated cells in each sample was estimated by amplification of reference gene primers within the assay. To quantify the absolute abundance of each unique TCRbeta CDR3 rearrangement, sequence reads were collapsed and filtered. For each sample, productive Simpson clonality was calculated by taking the square root of Simpson's diversity index across productive rearrangements. Sourced from immuneACCESS, this table was stored by TCRdb with only in-frame sequences that have V and J called. A share of the clones is absent; for the studies checked, an unresolved V gene accounts for under half, and the remainder has no known explanation. V and J calls and clone size are those listed in that table; D and trimming were worked out from the DNA. The sample records tens of thousands of clones, more than 80% of which are singletons. Over 7.5% of the sample lies in the top ten.

Each collaborating institution followed its own protocols to collect whole blood in K2EDTA tubes. Collaborator samples were shipped for TCRbeta analysis as frozen whole blood, isolated PBMCs, or DNA extracted from either sample type. This record belongs to a study of blood T cell repertoires in COVID-19 (dated by TCRdb to 2020 to 2022). For the wider study: Samples from collaborators originated in the United States, Italy and Spain and spanned both the acute and convalescent phases of COVID-19. The prospective study material was composed of cDNA or gDNA derived from T cells, B-cell-depleted T cells, or PBMCs. Subjects who had been exposed to COVID-19, were actively infected with it, or had recovered from it provided the deeply sampled blood TCRbeta repertoires that made up the dataset. The repertoires were released in a freely available public database meant as a resource for research on the immune response to SARS-CoV-2. Samples came from the ongoing ImmuneRACE study (first 160 participants) plus 1,254 subjects from 6 global collaborators. Sample metadata almost always included a de-identified subject ID, COVID-19 status, age in years and sex. Where available, HLA class I and class II types were obtained from metadata supplied by the sample provider rather than from assay-based typing.

On the study overall, not on this receptor specifically: How much clinical and demographic metadata was included differed by source and by participant, and the metadata was provided uncurated.

This clonotype originated in a young man with acute or convalescent COVID-19. Sequencing was carried out using peripheral blood.

The CDR3 sequence is CSVEGLAGGSTDTQYF. The DNA sequence follows: TGCAGCGTAGAGGGACTAGCGGGAGGAAGCACAGATACGCAGTATTTT. The rearrangement combines TRBV29-1 with TRBJ2-3, with 15 junctional bases fitting TRBD2. Unmatched junction bases come to 4, with V trimmed by 6 bases and J by 0 bases. CDR1 and CDR2, looked up from the germline V gene, are SQVTM and ANQGSEA. The CDR3 has 16 amino acids, counting the end cysteine and phenylalanine. Left in the record is the CDR3 DNA by itself, 48 bases read in frame from the first base.